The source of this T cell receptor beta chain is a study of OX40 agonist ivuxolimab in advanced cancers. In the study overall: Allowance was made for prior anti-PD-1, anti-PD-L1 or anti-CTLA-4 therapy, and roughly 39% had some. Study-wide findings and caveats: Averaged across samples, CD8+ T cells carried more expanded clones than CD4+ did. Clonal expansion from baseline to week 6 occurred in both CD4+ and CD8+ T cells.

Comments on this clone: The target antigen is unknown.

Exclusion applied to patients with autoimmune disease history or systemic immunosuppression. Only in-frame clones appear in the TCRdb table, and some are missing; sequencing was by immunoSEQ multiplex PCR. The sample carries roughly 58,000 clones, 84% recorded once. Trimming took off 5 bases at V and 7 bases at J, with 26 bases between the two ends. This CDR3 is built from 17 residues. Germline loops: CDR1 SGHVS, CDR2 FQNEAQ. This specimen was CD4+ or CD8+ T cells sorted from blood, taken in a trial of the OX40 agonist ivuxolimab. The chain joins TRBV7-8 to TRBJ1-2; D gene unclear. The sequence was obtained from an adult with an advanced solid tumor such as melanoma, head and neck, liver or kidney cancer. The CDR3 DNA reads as TGTGCCAGCAGCCTAAGAGATCCGGGGAGGGATGCGGGTGGCTACACCTTC. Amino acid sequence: CASSLRDPGRDAGGYTF.